A selection of T cell receptor beta chains follows, all from one sample in a study of CD8 T cells in ankylosing spondylitis. TCRdb ran MiXCR on the 5' RACE reads and lists one entry per CDR3 protein. The table includes about 240,000 distinct CDR3 sequences, about 24% detected once. Sequenced input: blood, either unsorted or a sorted T cell fraction (not recorded which). Receptor source: a male donor with ankylosing spondylitis or in good health (not recorded which). CDR3s include the opening cysteine and the closing phenylalanine or tryptophan. D genes are given only for firm matches. Part of the rows lack a size; the others show once, few, many or a class for expanded clones.

length | size | J | V | D | DNA | CDR3
14 | many | TRBJ2-2 | TRBV20-1 | TRBD1 | TGCAGTGCCCTGGGGACAGGGGCGGCCGGGGAGCTGTTTTTT | CSALGTGAAGELFF
15 | few | TRBJ2-1 | TRBV10-3 | - | TGTGCCATCAGTTCGGGCAGGGAGGTAAAAAATGAGCAGTTCTTC | CAISSGREVKNEQFF
14 | - | TRBJ2-3 | TRBV24-1 | - | TGTGCCACTCAGGGCGATCATAGCACAGATACGCAGTATTTT | CATQGDHSTDTQYF
16 | - | TRBJ2-2 | TRBV5-5 | TRBD2 | TGTGCCAGCACCCTCTCCGGGGGGGCCAAAACCGGGGAGCTGTTTTTT | CASTLSGGAKTGELFF
14 | few | TRBJ2-5 | TRBV12-3/TRBV12-4 | - | TGTGCCAGCAGTATGAGTCAGGGCAAAGAGACCCAGTACTTC | CASSMSQGKETQYF
16 | - | TRBJ2-4 | TRBV6-4 | TRBD1 | TGTGCCAGCAGAAGACAGGGTGGACTAGCCAAAAACATTCAGTACTTC | CASRRQGGLAKNIQYF
16 | - | TRBJ2-1 | TRBV20-1 | - | TGCAGTGCTAGCCCCCCGGACAGAGCCTCCTACAATGAGCAGTTCTTC | CSASPPDRASYNEQFF
13 | - | TRBJ1-4 | TRBV10-3 | - | TGTGCCATCAGTGCGTCAACTAATGAAAAACTGTTTTTT | CAISASTNEKLFF
15 | few | TRBJ2-2 | TRBV12-3/TRBV12-4 | - | TGTGCCAGCAGCAAAGACAGGGGAGGGTCCGGGGAGCTGTTTTTT | CASSKDRGGSGELFF
14 | few | TRBJ1-1 | TRBV7-8 | - | TGTGCCAGCAGCTTAGAGGGAGGAAGCACTGAAGCTTTCTTT | CASSLEGGSTEAFF
14 | few | TRBJ2-7 | TRBV29-1 | TRBD1 | TGCAGCGTTGTTAGGTCGACAGGGGCCTACGAGCAGTACTTC | CSVVRSTGAYEQYF
14 | - | TRBJ2-4 | TRBV12-3/TRBV12-4 | TRBD2 | TGTGCCAGCAGTTTACTAGCGGGAACAAACATTCAGTACTTC | CASSLLAGTNIQYF
14 | few | TRBJ2-3 | TRBV20-1 | - | TGCAGTGCTACCCGACAGCGGCGGGGAGATACGCAGTATTTT | CSATRQRRGDTQYF
13 | many | TRBJ2-5 | TRBV10-3 | - | TGTGCCATCAGTGAAGTGGCATCAGAGACCCAGTACTTC | CAISEVASETQYF
12 | few | TRBJ2-3 | TRBV20-1 | - | TGCAGTGCTATCGCTGAGACAGATACGCAGTATTTT | CSAIAETDTQYF
13 | - | TRBJ1-2 | TRBV10-3 | - | TGTGCCATCAGGCCGGGCTCTCAGGAGGGCTACACCTTC | CAIRPGSQEGYTF
16 | many | TRBJ2-2 | TRBV5-1 | TRBD1 | TGCGCCAGCAGCTCAGGACAGGGACGGACGACCGGGGAGCTGTTTTTT | CASSSGQGRTTGELFF
13 | - | TRBJ2-2 | TRBV20-1 | - | TGCAGTGCTCCCGACTACGCCACCGGGGAGCTGTTTTTT | CSAPDYATGELFF